A selection of T cell receptor beta chains follows, all from one sample in a study of cytomegalovirus exposure and HLA in healthy donors. Generated by immunoSEQ multiplex PCR, the TCRdb table keeps only in-frame clones and is missing some. The sample lists tens of thousands of clones, 67% occurring once. Sequencing used PBMCs. The receptor set was obtained from a man aged 25-45 years in good health and CMV-seronegative. CDR3s include the opening cysteine and the closing phenylalanine or tryptophan. The D gene is left open where the match is weak. The size field is filled for only some rows; it gives once, few, many or a size class.

V	J	D	size	DNA	CDR3
TRBV29-1	TRBJ2-3	TRBD2	.	TGCAGCGTTGAAATGGTAGCGGGGGGCACAGATACGCAGTATTTT	CSVEMVAGGTDTQYF
TRBV9	TRBJ2-2	TRBD2	.	TGTGCCAGCAGCGTAGATGGGGTAGCGGGGGGGCCGAAGGAGCTGTTTTTT	CASSVDGVAGGPKELFF
TRBV27	TRBJ2-1	TRBD2	.	TGTGCCACTCGGACTAGCGGGAGAAATGAGCAGTTCTTC	CATRTSGRNEQFF
TRBV2	TRBJ1-1	.	.	TGTGCCAGCAGTGAAGGGGAGGACACTGAAGCTTTCTTT	CASSEGEDTEAFF
TRBV4-1	TRBJ2-1	.	.	TGCGCCAGCAGCCCAGGGGGGCCCGCTGAGCAGTTCTTC	CASSPGGPAEQFF
TRBV6-5	TRBJ2-7	TRBD1	.	TGTGCCAGCAGGCCCGGGACAGGGGTAGGCGAGCAGTACTTC	CASRPGTGVGEQYF
TRBV19	TRBJ2-5	TRBD1	few	TGTGCCAGTAAGGTCCGGGACAGGCTACAAGAGACCCAGTACTTC	CASKVRDRLQETQYF
TRBV25-1	TRBJ2-2	TRBD1	.	TGTGCCAGCAGTGACTCTAGACAGGGGGACACCGGGGAGCTGTTTTTT	CASSDSRQGDTGELFF
TRBV6-4	TRBJ1-2	.	.	TGTGCCAGCAGTGATGGGCCTAACTATGGCTACACCTTC	CASSDGPNYGYTF
TRBV7-9	TRBJ1-2	.	.	TGTGCCAGCAGCGCGGACAGATCCTTCTATGGCTACACCTTC	CASSADRSFYGYTF
TRBV6-1	TRBJ2-1	TRBD2	.	TGTGCCAGCAGTGGGATTAGCGGGGGTTTCATCGTAAGCTCCTACAATGAGCAGTTCTTC	CASSGISGGFIVSSYNEQFF
TRBV5-1	TRBJ2-7	.	.	TGCGCCAGCAGCTTGGCTTCCTCTGTCGGCGGCGAGCAGTACTTC	CASSLASSVGGEQYF
TRBV2	TRBJ2-6	TRBD1	.	TGTGCCAGCACCGGCCAGGGGGTCTCTGGGGCCAACGTCCTGACTTTC	CASTGQGVSGANVLTF
TRBV10-3	TRBJ2-1	TRBD2	once	TGTGCCATCAGGTCTAGCGGGGGGAATTACAATGAGCAGTTCTTC	CAIRSSGGNYNEQFF
TRBV29-1	TRBJ2-7	TRBD1	.	TGCAGCGTCTCCCGGGGACAGGGCCAGGAGCAGTACTTC	CSVSRGQGQEQYF
TRBV5-1	TRBJ2-2	TRBD2	.	TGCGCCAGCAGCTTGGCGGGACTAGCGGATAACACCGGGGAGCTGTTTTTT	CASSLAGLADNTGELFF
TRBV5-1	TRBJ2-7	TRBD2	once	TGCGCCAGCAGCTTGGCCGGGACTACGGGGGAGCAGTACTTC	CASSLAGTTGEQYF
TRBV5-6	TRBJ2-7	.	.	TGTGCCAGCAGCTTGGCGGTAGACTACGAGCAGTACTTC	CASSLAVDYEQYF
TRBV4-1	TRBJ2-7	.	few	TGCGCCAGCAGCCACCCCTCACACGGGACTCCCTACGAGCAGTACTTC	CASSHPSHGTPYEQYF
TRBV30	TRBJ1-1	TRBD1	.	TGTGCCTGGGGGGACAGGGAAGCTTTCTTT	CAWGDREAFF
TRBV5-6	TRBJ1-2	.	.	TGTGCCAGCAGCTCCGCAGGTCCCACTAACTATGGCTACACCTTC	CASSSAGPTNYGYTF
TRBV30	TRBJ2-1	TRBD2	.	TGTGCCTGCCCAATAGGGACTAGAAGTTACAATGAGCAGTTCTTC	CACPIGTRSYNEQFF
TRBV30	TRBJ1-5	.	few	TGTGCCTGGAGTGTACGGAGCGCGGAGCCCCAGCATTTT	CAWSVRSAEPQHF